This T cell receptor beta chain was observed in a study of blood T cell repertoires in COVID-19. Study details: T cells, B-cell-depleted T cells, or PBMCs supplied cDNA or gDNA.

V lost 4 bases and J lost 1, with 4 bases in between. Germline loops: CDR1 GTSNPN, CDR2 SVGIG (reference sequence). CDR3 length equals 11 residues. Some clones are missing from TCRdb's copy, which holds only in-frame ones; the method was immunoSEQ multiplex PCR. The data hold about 42,000 clones, with 75% to 80% observed a single time. The chain employs TRBV30 and TRBJ1-2, with D unresolved. Sequenced input: peripheral blood. This TCR came from a man in his 70s with active or convalescent COVID-19. CDR3 sequence reads: CAWNGNYGYTF. CDR3 nucleotide sequence: TGTGCCTGGAACGGTAACTATGGCTACACCTTC.